This entry lists 19 T cell receptor beta chains sequenced from one sample in a study of T-cell memory formation after mild COVID-19. TCRdb reprocessed the 5' RACE reads via MiXCR and lists one record per CDR3 protein. The table lists fewer than 350,000 distinct CDR3 sequences, under 20% of them singletons. Sequencing input: PBMCs or a T cell subset sorted from them (not recorded which). The receptors stem from a man in his late teens or twenties who had mild COVID-19 (a few samples of this study predate the infection). Cell type and time point are not known.

The chain employs TRBV5-4 and TRBJ1-2; 9 bases align to TRBD1. V lost 5 bases, J lost 5 bases, and 4 bases stayed unmatched. Germline CDR1 is SGHNT and CDR2 is YYREEE (reference sequence). The CDR3 spans 13 residues. The CDR3 DNA sequence: TGTGCCAGCAGTCGGACAGGGGCATATGGCTACACCTTC. It encodes CASSRTGAYGYTF. Full variable domain (rest looked up from reference TRBV5-4 and TRBJ1-2): ETGVTQSPTHLIKTRGQQVTLRCSSQSGHNTVSWYQQALGQGPQFIFQYYREEENGRGNFPPRFSGLQFPNYSSELNVNALELDDSALYLCASSRTGAYGYTFGSGTRLTVV.

CDR3 sequence reads: CASEEASRETQYF. The CDR3 region has the DNA TGTGCCAGCGAGGAGGCTAGCCGAGAGACCCAGTACTTC. The V call is TRBV6-2 or TRBV6-3, the J call TRBJ2-5; weak D call: TRBD2 (5 bases). The CDR3 has 13 residues. CDR1 and CDR2 (germline): MNHEY, SVGEGT. V was cut by 8 bases and J by 4 bases, with 14 bases left in between.

The gene calls are TRBV7-2 and TRBJ2-3; the match to TRBD2 covers 10 bases. V dropped 1 base and J dropped 3; count of bases not matched to a gene: 10. CDR1 and CDR2 from the germline V gene are SGHTA and FQGNSA. This CDR3 is built from 18 residues. The CDR3 reads CASSLVLAGPIGTDTQYF. The CDR3 DNA follows: TGTGCCAGCAGCTTAGTACTAGCGGGGCCTATTGGTACAGATACGCAGTATTTT.

This clonotype was seen more than once but under ten times. The J gene is TRBJ1-1, the V gene TRBV12-3 or TRBV12-4; no reliable D call. Trimming removed 3 bases at V and 1 base at J, with 6 bases between. The CDR3 has 13 residues. The CDR3 bases are TGTGCCAGCAGTTTTTCTTGGAACACTGAAGCTTTCTTT. This sequence encodes CASSFSWNTEAFF.

This clonotype occurred many times. The genes are TRBV7-9 and TRBJ2-7; D is undetermined. Deletions cut 0 bases from V and 5 bases from J, with 2 bases between. The V gene's germline CDR1 is SEHNR and CDR2 FQNEAQ (reference sequence). The CDR3 extends over 11 amino acids. CDR3 amino acids: CASSLADEQYF. The CDR3, as DNA: TGTGCCAGCAGCTTAGCCGACGAGCAGTACTTC.

This clonotype was seen ten or more times. V usage is TRBV5-1 and J usage is TRBJ1-1, with no clear D. This CDR3 contains 12 residues. The germline V gene has CDR1 SGHRS and CDR2 YFSETQ. Trimming took 0 bases from V and 10 from J, leaving 10 bases between them. In DNA, the CDR3 is TGCGCCAGCAGCTTGGAGGGTGTCGGAGCTTTCTTT. Translation gives CASSLEGVGAFF.

This clonotype occurred once. J is TRBJ2-7 and V is TRBV4-1, with D tentatively TRBD2 (5 bases). There are 17 residues in the CDR3. Trimming left V 0 bases short and J 0 bases short, with 15 bases between. CDR1 and CDR2 from the germline V gene are MGHRA and YSYEKL. DNA of the CDR3: TGCGCCAGCAGCCAAGAGTGGACCAGCGGTAGCTCCTACGAGCAGTACTTC. Translation gives CASSQEWTSGSSYEQYF.

To note about this clonotype: Germline is not matched at one junction end, which may reflect a read error. The genes are TRBV7-2 and TRBJ2-5; 10 nucleotides agree with TRBD2. Germline V gives CDR1 SGHTA, CDR2 FQGNSA. The CDR3 runs 15 residues. DNA for the CDR3: TGTGCCAGCAGCTTAGCGGGGATAGCGGGAGGCGAGCAGGACTTC. Protein sequence: CASSLAGIAGGEQDF.

This clonotype was observed a few times. CDR3 sequence: CASQGATYEQYV. As DNA, the CDR3 is TGTGCCAGCCAGGGGGCGACCTACGAGCAGTACGTC. The rearrangement uses TRBV6-6 and TRBJ2-7; 8 nucleotides align to TRBD1. The germline CDR1 and CDR2 sequences are MNHNY and SVGAGI (reference sequence). V gave up 8 bases and J gave up 2 bases; unmatched junction bases: 2. The CDR3 is 12 amino acids.

This clonotype has just a few counts. The chain joins TRBV7-2 to TRBJ1-3, with D possibly being TRBD1 (5 bases). V was cut by 1 base and J by 3 bases, with 13 bases left in between. The CDR3 loop spans 16 amino acids. CDR1 and CDR2 (germline): SGHTA, FQGNSA. The CDR3 DNA reads TGTGCCAGCAGCTTAGTGGCCAGGGAATATGGAAACACCATATATTTT. It yields the protein CASSLVAREYGNTIYF. The full variable domain, completed using reference TRBV7-2 and TRBJ1-3, is GAGVSQSPSNKVTEKGKDVELRCDPISGHTALYWYRQSLGQGLEFLIYFQGNSAPDKSGLPSDRFSAERTGGSVSTLTIQRTQQEDSAVYLCASSLVAREYGNTIYFGEGSWLTVV.

The chain joins TRBV4-1 to TRBJ2-7; 7 bases are shared with TRBD2. In germline, CDR1 is MGHRA, CDR2 YSYEKL. V lost 0 bases to trimming and J lost 5 bases; unmatched junction nucleotides: 4. The CDR3 runs 14 residues. This chain's CDR3 is CASSQDWGGNEQYF. DNA for the CDR3: TGCGCCAGCAGCCAAGACTGGGGGGGAAACGAGCAGTACTTC.

The chain uses TRBV12-3 or TRBV12-4 and TRBJ2-2, with D possibly matching TRBD1 (7 bases). The CDR3 runs 13 residues. With 7 bases removed from V and 4 bases from J, the gap between germline ends came to 10 bases. Here the CDR3 DNA reads TGTGCCAGCACGGAGGGGGCCACCGGGGAGCTGTTTTTT. Translated, it gives CASTEGATGELFF.

The chain links TRBV11-2 to TRBJ2-3, with TRBD1 matching over 9 bases. Looked up from germline, CDR1 is SGHAT and CDR2 is FQNNGV. Trimming took 5 bases from V and 4 from J; bases not matched to a gene: 13. The length of the CDR3 is 17 residues. The CDR3 spells CASSLTTPGQGSDTQYF. The CDR3 nucleotides read TGTGCCAGCAGCCTAACTACCCCGGGACAGGGATCAGATACGCAGTATTTT.

J is TRBJ1-4 and V is TRBV14; D is undetermined. CDR1 is SGHDN, CDR2 FVKESK, per germline. The CDR3 has 12 amino acids. Trimming left V 0 bases short and J 10 bases short, with 6 bases between. Here the CDR3 reads CASSQEVGKLFF. DNA of the CDR3: TGTGCCAGCAGCCAAGAAGTTGGAAAACTGTTTTTT.

The V gene is TRBV5-1, the J gene TRBJ2-6; 10 bases fit TRBD1. The CDR3 sequence is 17 residues long. The V and J ends lost 6 bases and 1 base, in that order; junction bases with no gene match: 7. Germline CDR1 SGHRS, CDR2 YFSETQ. The CDR3 region has the DNA TGCGCCAGCAACCTCAGGGACAGGGGATCTGGGGCCAACGTCCTGACTTTC. Translating gives CASNLRDRGSGANVLTF.

This clonotype was recorded a few times. The V call is TRBV7-2, the J call TRBJ2-7, with 11 nucleotides matching TRBD2. This CDR3 is 14 amino acids long. After removal of 4 bases from V and 7 bases from J, the junction contained 6 bases not matched to a gene. CDR1 is SGHTA and CDR2 is FQGNSA in the germline V gene. The CDR3, as DNA: TGTGCCAGCAGCTCCTATAGCGGGGGGGGTGAGCAGTACGTC. Translation gives CASSSYSGGGEQYV.

This clonotype was seen a few times. The chain is built from TRBV6-2 or TRBV6-3 and TRBJ1-1; a weak D match, TRBD1 (5 bases). CDR3 length: 17 residues. Germline assignment: CDR1 MNHEY and CDR2 SVGEGT. Trimming took off 2 bases at V and 6 bases at J, with 22 bases between the two ends. As DNA, the CDR3 is TGTGCCAGCAGTTACATGCCGGAGGGACTCTTCGTGGCTGAAGCTTTCTTT. This gives the protein CASSYMPEGLFVAEAFF.

This chain's CDR3 is CASSLDRDHEQYF. CDR3 in DNA: TGTGCCAGCAGCTTGGACAGGGACCACGAGCAGTACTTC. J is TRBJ2-7 and V is TRBV5-6, with a tentative D call TRBD1 (6 bases). This CDR3 comprises 13 residues. Germline CDR1 SGHDT, CDR2 YYEEEE. V lost 0 bases to trimming and J lost 5 bases, with 9 bases between them. Full variable domain (remainder filled in from reference TRBV5-6 and TRBJ2-7): DAGVTQSPTHLIKTRGQQVTLRCSPKSGHDTVSWYQQALGQGPQFIFQYYEEEERQRGNFPDRFSGHQFPNYSSELNVNALLLGDSALYLCASSLDRDHEQYFGPGTRLTVT.

Only a few counts were recorded for this clonotype. The chain combines TRBV21-1 with TRBJ1-1; the table's D gene call, TRBD1, was not cross checked with the DNA. TRBV21-1 is a pseudogene segment. The CDR3 sequence is 18 residues long. CDR3 region: CASSKVGGVPARNTEAFF. DNA of the CDR3: TGTGCCAGCAGCAAAGTAGGGGGCGTCCCCGCGCGAAACACTGAAGCTTTCTTT.